This section outlines one TCR beta chain sequence together with its context. This sample was taken from a study of T cell changes during pregnancy in multiple sclerosis. The table came from immunoSEQ multiplex PCR; TCRdb's copy has only in-frame clones and leaves some out. Of approximately 100,000 clones listed, approximately 90% are singletons. Germline CDR1 reads LGHNA; CDR2 reads YNFKEQ. J lost 0 bases, V lost 4 bases, and 5 bases had no gene match. This CDR3 is 15 amino acids long. The rearrangement joins TRBV4-2 to TRBJ2-7, with 8 bases that match TRBD2. The sequencing here drew on peripheral blood, taken after pregnancy. The receptor was isolated from a female donor with multiple sclerosis, enrolled in a pregnancy study. The CDR3 region has the DNA TGTGCCAGCAGCCCCAGCGGGGGAGGCTCCTACGAGCAGTACTTC. It is translated as CASSPSGGGSYEQYF.